Detailed here is one T cell receptor beta chain. The target antigen is unknown. Some clones are missing from TCRdb's copy, which holds only in-frame ones; the method was immunoSEQ multiplex PCR. The table has 130,000 or so clones, around 80% seen once. The sample is drawn from a study of T cell responses to AZD1222 COVID-19 vaccine. Study observations and caveats: Recipients of two AZD1222 doses showed rising Spike-specific TCR breadth and depth. A mostly white British donor set with more females was recruited, and clonal diversity was possibly underestimated. CD4 TCRs linked to vaccination spanned spike, dominating at 160-218 and 743-854.

Germline assignment: CDR1 ENHRY and CDR2 SYGVKD. The CDR3 sequence is 12 residues long. V lost 4 bases to trimming and J lost 8 bases, with 9 bases between them. The chain is built from TRBV10-3 and TRBJ2-1, with D tentatively TRBD1 or TRBD2 (5 bases each). The material was peripheral blood, obtained 28 days after the second AZD1222 dose. This TCR came from an adult who received the AZD1222 COVID-19 vaccine. CDR3 protein: CAISGMGDEQFF. The CDR3 bases are TGTGCCATCAGTGGCATGGGGGATGAGCAGTTCTTC.